A single sample is the source of the 3 T cell receptor beta chains below, sequenced in a study of T-cell reconstitution after alpha-beta-depleted transplantation in children. Unique molecular identifiers featured in how the TCRbeta library was prepared. In TCRdb, the PCR reads were re-called with MiXCR into one record per CDR3 protein. The sample records approximately 83,000 distinct CDR3 sequences, roughly 8.4% being singletons. The sample was PBMCs from the stem cell graft donor, taken from the stem cell graft. The origin of the receptors is a human donor who donated a stem cell graft to a child with congenital amegakaryocytic thrombocytopenia.

This clonotype appeared many times. This CDR3 reads CASSLGPESRTQHF. The CDR3 DNA is TGTGCCAGCAGCTTGGGACCGGAATCAAGGACCCAGCATTTT. The J gene is TRBJ1-5, the V gene TRBV12-3 or TRBV12-4; possible D gene TRBD1, 5 bases. The CDR3 length is 14 residues. Trimming removed 6 bases from V and 11 bases from J, with 20 bases in between.

In this sample, this clonotype turned up many times. The genes are TRBV6-5 and TRBJ2-7, with 12 bases aligning to TRBD2. Germline lookup yields CDR1 MNHEY and CDR2 SVGAGI. Trimming at V came to 6 bases and at J to 5 bases, leaving 8 bases not matched to a gene. There are 15 residues in the CDR3. Written as DNA, the CDR3 is TGTGCCAGCAGCCCCACGACTAGCGGGGGAGACGAGCAGTACTTC. It codes for CASSPTTSGGDEQYF.

This clonotype has ten or more counts. The V and J genes are TRBV15 and TRBJ2-7; the D gene could be TRBD1 or TRBD2 (6 bases each). V was clipped by 4 bases and J by 6 bases, with 10 bases between them. The CDR3 is 12 amino acids. Germline CDR1 and CDR2: LNHNV and YYDKDF (reference sequence). The CDR3 spells CATSTKGGEQYF. The CDR3, as DNA: TGTGCCACCAGCACGAAGGGGGGCGAGCAGTACTTC.